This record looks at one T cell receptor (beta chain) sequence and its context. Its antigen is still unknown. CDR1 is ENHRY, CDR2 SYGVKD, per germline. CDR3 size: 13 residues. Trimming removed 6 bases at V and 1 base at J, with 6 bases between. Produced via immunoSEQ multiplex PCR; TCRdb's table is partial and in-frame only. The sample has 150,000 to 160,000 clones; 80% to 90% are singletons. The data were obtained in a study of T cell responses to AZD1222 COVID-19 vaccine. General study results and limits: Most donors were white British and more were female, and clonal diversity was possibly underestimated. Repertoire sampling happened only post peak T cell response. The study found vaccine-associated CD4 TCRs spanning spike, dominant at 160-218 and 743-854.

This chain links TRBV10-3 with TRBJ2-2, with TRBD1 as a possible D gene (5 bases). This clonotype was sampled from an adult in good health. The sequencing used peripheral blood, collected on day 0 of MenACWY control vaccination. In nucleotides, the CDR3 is TGTGCCATCAGGACAGTGAACACCGGGGAGCTGTTTTTT. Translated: CAIRTVNTGELFF.